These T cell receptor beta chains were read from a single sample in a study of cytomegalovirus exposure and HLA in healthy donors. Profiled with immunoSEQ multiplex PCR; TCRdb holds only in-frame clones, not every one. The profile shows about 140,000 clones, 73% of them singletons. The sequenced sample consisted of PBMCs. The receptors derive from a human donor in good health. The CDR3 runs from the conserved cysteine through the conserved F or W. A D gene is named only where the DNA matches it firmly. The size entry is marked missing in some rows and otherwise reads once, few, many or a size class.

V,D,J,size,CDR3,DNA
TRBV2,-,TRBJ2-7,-,CASSEFRGRAYEQYF,TGTGCCAGCAGTGAGTTCCGGGGGAGAGCCTACGAGCAGTACTTC
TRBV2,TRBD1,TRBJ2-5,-,CARRDRGSETQYF,TGTGCCAGGAGGGACAGGGGGTCCGAGACCCAGTACTTC
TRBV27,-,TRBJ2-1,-,CASSLNPSSGINEQFF,TGTGCCAGCAGTTTAAACCCCAGCTCAGGGATCAATGAGCAGTTCTTC
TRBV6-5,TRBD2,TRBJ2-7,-,CASSTGTSGTYEQYF,TGTGCCAGCAGTACCGGGACTAGCGGCACCTACGAGCAGTACTTC
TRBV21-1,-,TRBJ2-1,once,CATGGNSYNEQFF,TGTGCCACCGGGGGGAACTCCTACAATGAGCAGTTCTTC
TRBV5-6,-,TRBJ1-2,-,CASSLSAGIVAGTF,TGTGCCAGCAGCTTGTCGGCAGGTATTGTGGCGGGGACCTTC
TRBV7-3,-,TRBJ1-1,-,CASSLEANTEAFF,TGTGCCAGCAGCCTAGAGGCGAACACTGAAGCTTTCTTT
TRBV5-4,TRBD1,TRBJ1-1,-,CASSRDRQNTEAFF,TGTGCCAGCAGCAGGGACAGGCAGAACACTGAAGCTTTCTTT
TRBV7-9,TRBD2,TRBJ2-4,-,CASSVSGRADIQYF,TGTGCCAGCAGCGTTAGCGGGAGGGCGGACATTCAGTACTTC
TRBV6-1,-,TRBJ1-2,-,CASSLRLRSSCGYTF,TGTGCCAGCAGTCTAAGACTCAGAAGTAGTTGTGGCTACACCTTC
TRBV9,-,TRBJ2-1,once,CASSVSDEQFF,TGTGCCAGCAGCGTAAGCGATGAGCAGTTCTTC
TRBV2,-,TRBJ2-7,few,CASMEESYEQYF,TGTGCCAGCATGGAGGAATCGTACGAGCAGTACTTC
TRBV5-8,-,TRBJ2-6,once,CASSLVADFSGANVLTF,TGTGCCAGCAGCTTGGTGGCAGATTTCTCTGGGGCCAACGTCCTGACTTTC
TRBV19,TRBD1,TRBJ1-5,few,CASRIQGASYQPQHF,TGTGCCAGTAGGATACAGGGGGCAAGCTATCAGCCCCAGCATTTT
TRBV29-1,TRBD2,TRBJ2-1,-,CSVGPAGGGGNEQFF,TGCAGCGTTGGTCCAGCGGGAGGGGGAGGGAATGAGCAGTTCTTC
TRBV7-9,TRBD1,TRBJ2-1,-,CASSGTGGSPNEQFF,TGTGCCAGCAGCGGGACAGGGGGCTCCCCCAATGAGCAGTTCTTC
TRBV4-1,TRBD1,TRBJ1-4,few,CASSLGQGGGNEKLFF,TGCGCCAGCAGCCTCGGACAGGGTGGTGGTAATGAAAAACTGTTTTTT
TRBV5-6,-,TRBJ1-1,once,CASSPVYRNTEAFF,TGTGCCAGCAGCCCAGTGTATCGGAACACTGAAGCTTTCTTT
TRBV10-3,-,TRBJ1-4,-,CAISEGGVVEKLFF,TGTGCCATCAGTGAAGGAGGGGTAGTTGAAAAACTGTTTTTT
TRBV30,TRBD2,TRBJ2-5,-,CAWSDGTSGRARETQYF,TGTGCCTGGAGTGACGGGACTAGCGGGAGGGCCCGAGAGACCCAGTACTTC
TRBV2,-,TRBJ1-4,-,CASSELGPYNEKLFF,TGTGCCAGCAGTGAACTTGGCCCTTATAATGAAAAACTGTTTTTT
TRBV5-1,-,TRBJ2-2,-,CASSLDAGSVTGELFF,TGCGCCAGCAGCTTGGATGCGGGGTCGGTTACCGGGGAGCTGTTTTTT
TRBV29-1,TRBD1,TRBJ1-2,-,CSVAGTGSRGYTF,TGCAGCGTGGCGGGGACAGGGTCGCGTGGCTACACCTTC
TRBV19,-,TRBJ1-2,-,CASSMQGMGYGYTF,TGTGCCAGTAGTATGCAGGGAATGGGCTATGGCTACACCTTC
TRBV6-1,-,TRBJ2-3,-,CASMSGDVDTQYF,TGTGCCAGCATGTCGGGAGACGTGGATACGCAGTATTTT
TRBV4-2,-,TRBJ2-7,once,CASSQAERSSYEQYF,TGTGCCAGCAGCCAAGCGGAGAGGAGCTCCTACGAGCAGTACTTC
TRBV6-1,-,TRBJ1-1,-,CASKGRHTEAFF,TGTGCCAGCAAGGGGAGGCACACTGAAGCTTTCTTT
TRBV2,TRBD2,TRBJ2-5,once,CASSFSGGAGETQYF,TGTGCCAGCAGCTTTAGCGGGGGGGCAGGGGAGACCCAGTACTTC
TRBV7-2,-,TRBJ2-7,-,CASSSTGVMLYEQYF,TGTGCCAGCAGCTCGACCGGGGTCATGCTCTACGAGCAGTACTTC
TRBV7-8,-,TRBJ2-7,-,CASSLDTLYEQYF,TGTGCCAGCAGCTTAGACACGCTCTACGAGCAGTACTTC
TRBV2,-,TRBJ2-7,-,CASSDSRISYEQYF,TGTGCCAGTTCGGACAGCCGAATTTCCTACGAGCAGTACTTC
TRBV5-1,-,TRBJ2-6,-,CASSSVSGANVLTF,TGCGCCAGCAGCTCCGTATCTGGGGCCAACGTCCTGACTTTC